The 17 T cell receptor beta chains reported below all come from one sample, sequenced in a study of blood T cell repertoires in COVID-19. Assay used: immunoSEQ multiplex PCR; TCRdb lists only in-frame clones, some missing. The data contain 250,000 or so clones, roughly 82% of them singletons. Sequences were obtained from peripheral blood. All receptors come from a woman aged 70-85 years with acute or convalescent COVID-19.

The gene calls are TRBV18 and TRBJ1-1, with TRBD1 matching 7 bases. Germline lookup yields CDR1 KGHSH and CDR2 LQKENI. This CDR3 is built from 15 residues. Losses at the gene ends were 3 bases for V and 3 bases for J; bases not matched to a gene: 7. The CDR3 protein is CASSPVTGAYTEAFF. Written as DNA, the CDR3 is TGTGCCAGCTCACCCGTTACAGGGGCGTACACTGAAGCTTTCTTT. The entire variable domain, with the rest obtained from reference TRBV18 and TRBJ1-1, is as follows: NAGVMQNPRHLVRRRGQEARLRCSPMKGHSHVYWYRQLPEEGLKFMVYLQKENIIDESGMPKERFSAEFPKEGPSILRIQQVVRGDSAAYFCASSPVTGAYTEAFFGQGTRLTVV.

The chain is built from TRBV6-4 and TRBJ1-2; D call uncertain. The germline V gene has CDR1 MRHNA and CDR2 SNTAGT. CDR3 length: 14 residues. The germline V and J ends were trimmed by 0 bases and 6 bases, with 11 bases remaining between them. This CDR3 is CASSDSNQTDGYTF. The CDR3 DNA reads TGTGCCAGCAGTGACTCGAATCAGACTGATGGCTACACCTTC.

This clone was seen a handful of times. This chain links TRBV18 with TRBJ1-1, with TRBD1 matching over 11 bases. The CDR3 contains 18 residues. CDR1 is KGHSH and CDR2 is LQKENI in the germline V gene. After removal of 2 bases from V and 3 bases from J, the junction contained 11 bases not matched to a gene. The DNA of the CDR3 is TGTGCCAGCTCACCAATGGAAGGACAGGGGGCGACCCACACTGAAGCTTTCTTT. Its translation: CASSPMEGQGATHTEAFF.

The chain combines TRBV14 with TRBJ2-7; tentatively, D is TRBD1 (5 bases). The CDR3 runs to 12 residues. V lost 1 base and J lost 5, with 6 bases in between. The V gene's germline CDR1 is SGHDN and CDR2 FVKESK. CDR3: CASSQAGNEQYF. In DNA form, the CDR3 reads TGTGCCAGCAGCCAAGCAGGGAACGAGCAGTACTTC. The full variable domain, its missing parts supplied by reference TRBV14 and TRBJ2-7, is EAGVTQFPSHSVIEKGQTVTLRCDPISGHDNLYWYRRVMGKEIKFLLHFVKESKQDESGMPNNRFLAERTGGTYSTLKVQPAELEDSGVYFCASSQAGNEQYFGPGTRLTVT.

CDR3 coding DNA: TGTGCCAGCAGTGGCCAAACAGCTGCAACTAATGAAAAACTGTTTTTT. Translation: CASSGQTAATNEKLFF. The chain has TRBV6-1 and TRBJ1-4; no definite D call. The CDR3 spans 16 residues. CDR1 and CDR2 from the germline V gene are MNHNS and SASEGT. With 4 bases removed from V and 0 bases from J, the gap between germline ends came to 12 bases.

The chain combines TRBV7-2 with TRBJ1-1; TRBD1 agrees at 9 bases. Germline-derived CDR1 and CDR2 are SGHTA and FQGNSA. The CDR3 covers 15 residues. V dropped 5 bases and J dropped 0; count of bases not matched to a gene: 4. The CDR3 region is CASSERDRVNTEAFF. In nucleotides, the CDR3 is TGTGCCAGCAGCGAACGGGACAGGGTGAACACTGAAGCTTTCTTT.

The chain employs TRBV11-2 and TRBJ1-6, with a tentative D call TRBD1 (6 bases). From germline, CDR1 is SGHAT and CDR2 FQNNGV. Trimming left V 6 bases short and J 9 bases short, with 12 bases between. This CDR3 has 13 residues. The CDR3 sequence is CASRQGFGSPLHF. DNA for the CDR3: TGTGCCAGCAGACAGGGCTTCGGTTCACCCCTCCACTTT. The full variable domain, with the rest looked up from reference TRBV11-2 and TRBJ1-6, is EAGVAQSPRYKIIEKRQSVAFWCNPISGHATLYWYQQILGQGPKLLIQFQNNGVVDDSQLPKDRFSAERLKGVDSTLKIQPAKLEDSAVYLCASRQGFGSPLHFGNGTRLTVT.

The chain uses TRBV4-3 and TRBJ1-1; unclear D gene. Trimming left V 4 bases short and J 8 bases short, with 14 bases between. The CDR3 runs 13 residues. Germline values: CDR1 LGHNA, CDR2 YSLEER. The CDR3 spells CASSRGSYGEAFF. DNA of the CDR3: TGCGCCAGCAGCCGAGGAAGTTACGGAGAAGCTTTCTTT.

There are a few counts of this clone. The chain joins TRBV27 to TRBJ1-5, with D possibly being TRBD1 (6 bases). The V and J ends lost 5 bases and 2 bases respectively, with 16 bases between them. The CDR3 spans 16 residues. Germline assignment: CDR1 MNHEY and CDR2 SMNVEV (reference sequence). CDR3 nucleotides: TGTGCCAGCAGTACACGCCAGGGGTTTGGCAATCAGCCCCAGCATTTT. Translated, it gives CASSTRQGFGNQPQHF.

This chain uses TRBV6-5 with TRBJ2-7; 10 positions match TRBD1. V was clipped by 4 bases and J by 2 bases; unmatched bases: 5. Germline V gene lookup returns CDR1 MNHEY and CDR2 SVGAGI. CDR3 length: 15 residues. The CDR3 region is CASSFLGQGTYEQYF. The CDR3 nucleotides read TGTGCCAGCAGTTTCCTGGGACAGGGGACCTACGAGCAGTACTTC.

This clone was observed many times. The rearrangement links TRBV5-4 to TRBJ2-7; the match to TRBD2 covers 10 bases. The CDR3 spans 17 residues. The V gene's germline CDR1 is SGHNT and CDR2 YYREEE (reference sequence). The trim removed 4 bases at V and 3 bases at J, leaving 13 bases unmatched. CDR3 nucleotide sequence: TGTGCCAGCAGCCTCCGGGGTCTAGCGGGGGACCTCTACGAGCAGTACTTC. It specifies CASSLRGLAGDLYEQYF.

This rearrangement joins TRBV28 to TRBJ1-5, with 9 bases fitting TRBD1. Trimming at V came to 1 base and at J to 6 bases, leaving 7 bases not matched to a gene. CDR1 is MDHEN, CDR2 SYDVKM, per germline. This CDR3 spans 16 amino acids. The CDR3 sequence is CASSLFETGGSQPQHF. As DNA, the CDR3 is TGTGCCAGCAGTTTATTTGAGACAGGGGGAAGTCAGCCCCAGCATTTT.

This clone was counted once. V usage is TRBV10-3 and J usage is TRBJ1-2; 7 bases are a match to TRBD1. Trimming took 7 bases from V and 2 from J; bases not matched to a gene: 7. This CDR3 spans 14 amino acids. Germline CDR1 and CDR2: ENHRY and SYGVKD. CDR3 amino acids: CAITAGTENYGYTF. The CDR3 region has the DNA TGTGCCATCACTGCCGGGACAGAGAACTATGGCTACACCTTC.

The chain links TRBV3-1 (or the pseudogene TRBV3-2) to TRBJ1-5; D is possibly TRBD1 (5 bases). This CDR3 spans 15 amino acids. V was shortened by 2 bases and J by 9 bases, with 17 bases between the two germline ends. Looked up from germline, CDR1 is LGHDT and CDR2 is YNNKEL (reference sequence). The CDR3 sequence is CASSQMGGSLAPQHF. The CDR3 region has the DNA TGTGCCAGCAGCCAAATGGGGGGGTCTCTTGCGCCCCAGCATTTT.

In DNA form, the CDR3 reads TGCGCCAGCAGTCCAGGGTCGAGTCAGCCCCAGCATTTT. Protein product: CASSPGSSQPQHF. The rearrangement joins TRBV10-1 to TRBJ1-5; D is possibly TRBD1 (5 bases). The germline gives CDR1 WNHNN, CDR2 SYGVQD (reference sequence). V dropped 5 bases and J dropped 6 bases, with 11 bases sitting between them. There are 13 residues in the CDR3.

This clone was found once. The chain is built from TRBV6-2 or TRBV6-3 and TRBJ1-1; 11 bases are a match to TRBD1. Germline loops: CDR1 MNHEY, CDR2 SVGEGT. V trimming: 5 bases; J trimming: 4 bases; junction bases outside the gene matches: 6. The CDR3 spans 15 residues. The CDR3 sequence: CASSTWTGGSTEAFF. In DNA, the CDR3 is TGTGCCAGCAGTACATGGACAGGGGGCTCCACTGAAGCTTTCTTT.

The chain couples TRBV7-2 to TRBJ2-1; 11 nucleotides line up with TRBD2. The germline gives CDR1 SGHTA, CDR2 FQGNSA. Losses at the gene ends were 5 bases for V and 4 bases for J; bases not matched to a gene: 7. This CDR3 comprises 16 residues. CDR3 sequence: CASSRSGGANYNEQFF. CDR3 in DNA: TGTGCCAGCAGCCGTAGCGGGGGGGCGAATTACAATGAGCAGTTCTTC.